This TCR beta chain came from a study of monozygotic twins with cystic fibrosis. As to this clone: Its target is not known.

Study results and caveats: No link emerged between shared CDR3 counts and age, concordance or severity.

Per germline, CDR1 MNHEY and CDR2 SVGAGI. The CDR3 is 14 amino acids. V lost 3 bases and J lost 0, with 8 bases in between. Produced via immunoSEQ multiplex PCR; TCRdb's table is partial and in-frame only. This table holds roughly 28,000 clones, about 85% found once. The genes are TRBV6-5 and TRBJ1-1; D is uncertain. The sample comprised blood. This TCR derives from a girl aged 2-10 years with cystic fibrosis. The CDR3 sequence is CASSYGVMNTEAFF. CDR3 bases: TGTGCCAGCAGTTATGGAGTTATGAACACTGAAGCTTTCTTT.